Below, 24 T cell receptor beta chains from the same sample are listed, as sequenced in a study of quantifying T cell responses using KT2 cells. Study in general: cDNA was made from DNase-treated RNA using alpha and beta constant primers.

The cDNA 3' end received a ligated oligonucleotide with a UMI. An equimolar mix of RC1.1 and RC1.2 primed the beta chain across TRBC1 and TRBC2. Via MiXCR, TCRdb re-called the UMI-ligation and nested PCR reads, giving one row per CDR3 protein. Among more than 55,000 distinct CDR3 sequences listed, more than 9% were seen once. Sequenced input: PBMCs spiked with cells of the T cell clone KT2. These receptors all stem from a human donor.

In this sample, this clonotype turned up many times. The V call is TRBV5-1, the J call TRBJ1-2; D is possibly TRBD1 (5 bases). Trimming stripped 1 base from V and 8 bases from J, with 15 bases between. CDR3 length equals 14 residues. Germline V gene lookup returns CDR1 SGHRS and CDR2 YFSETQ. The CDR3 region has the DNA TGCGCCAGCAGCTTGAGCCAGGGATTTGAGGGCTACACCTTC. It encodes CASSLSQGFEGYTF.

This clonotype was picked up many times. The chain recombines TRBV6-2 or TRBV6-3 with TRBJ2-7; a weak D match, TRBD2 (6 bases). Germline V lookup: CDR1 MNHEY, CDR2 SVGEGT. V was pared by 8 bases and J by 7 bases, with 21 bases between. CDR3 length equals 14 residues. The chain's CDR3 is CASGLVRAAGEQYF. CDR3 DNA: TGTGCCAGCGGCCTGGTTAGAGCCGCGGGGGAGCAGTACTTC.

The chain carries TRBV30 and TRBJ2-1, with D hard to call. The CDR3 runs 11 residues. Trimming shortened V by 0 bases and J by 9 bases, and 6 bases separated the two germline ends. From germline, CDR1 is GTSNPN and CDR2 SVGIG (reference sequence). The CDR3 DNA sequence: TGTGCCTGGAGTGTGCTTACTGAGCAGTTCTTC. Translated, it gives CAWSVLTEQFF.

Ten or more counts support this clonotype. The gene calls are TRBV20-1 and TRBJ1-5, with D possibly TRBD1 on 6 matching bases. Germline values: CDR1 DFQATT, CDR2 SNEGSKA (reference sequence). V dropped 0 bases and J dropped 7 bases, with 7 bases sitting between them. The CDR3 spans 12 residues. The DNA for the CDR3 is TGCAGTGCTAGAGACAGGGGACAGCCCCAGCATTTT. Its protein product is CSARDRGQPQHF.

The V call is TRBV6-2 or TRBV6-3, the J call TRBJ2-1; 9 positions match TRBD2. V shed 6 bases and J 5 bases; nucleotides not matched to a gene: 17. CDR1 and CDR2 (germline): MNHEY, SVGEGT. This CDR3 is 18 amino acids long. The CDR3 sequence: CASSPWVSGRRGDNEQFF. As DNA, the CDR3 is TGTGCCAGCAGCCCCTGGGTAAGCGGGAGGAGGGGAGACAATGAGCAGTTCTTC.

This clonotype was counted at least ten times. CDR3 coding DNA: TGTGCCAGCAGCACGGGGGAGGGAAATCAGCCCCAGCATTTT. Translated: CASSTGEGNQPQHF. The V and J genes are TRBV4-2 and TRBJ1-5, with a possible D match to TRBD1 (5 bases). This CDR3 comprises 14 residues. V shed 5 bases and J shed 4 bases, with 12 bases lying between them. Germline lookup yields CDR1 LGHNA and CDR2 YNFKEQ.

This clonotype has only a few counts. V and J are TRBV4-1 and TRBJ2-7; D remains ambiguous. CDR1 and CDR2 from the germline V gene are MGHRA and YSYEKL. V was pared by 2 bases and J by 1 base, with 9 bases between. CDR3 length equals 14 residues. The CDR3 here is CASSQTPNSYEQYF. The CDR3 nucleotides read TGCGCCAGCAGCCAAACCCCGAATTCCTACGAGCAGTACTTC.

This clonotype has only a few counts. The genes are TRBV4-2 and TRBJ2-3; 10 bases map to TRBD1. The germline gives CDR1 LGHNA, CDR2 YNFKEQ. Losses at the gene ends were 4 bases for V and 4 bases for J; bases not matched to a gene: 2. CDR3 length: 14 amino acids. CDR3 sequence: CASSPGTGADTQYF. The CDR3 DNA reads TGTGCCAGCAGCCCAGGGACAGGGGCAGATACGCAGTATTTT.

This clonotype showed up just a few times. The CDR3 region has the DNA TGCAGTGCTAGACTGTCCAGGGGGTTCTCCTGGTCGACGTACGAGCAGTACTTC. Translating gives CSARLSRGFSWSTYEQYF. This chain uses TRBV20-1 with TRBJ2-7; 7 bases line up with TRBD1. CDR3 length equals 18 residues. Per the germline V gene, CDR1 is DFQATT and CDR2 is SNEGSKA (reference sequence). V gave up 2 bases and J gave up 4 bases; unmatched junction bases: 20.

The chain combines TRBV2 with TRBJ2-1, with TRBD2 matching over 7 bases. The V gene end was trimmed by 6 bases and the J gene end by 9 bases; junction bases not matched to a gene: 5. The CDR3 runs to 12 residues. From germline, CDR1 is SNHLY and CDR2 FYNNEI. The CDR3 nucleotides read TGTGCCAGCAGACTTTGGGAGGGTGAGCAGTTCTTC. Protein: CASRLWEGEQFF.

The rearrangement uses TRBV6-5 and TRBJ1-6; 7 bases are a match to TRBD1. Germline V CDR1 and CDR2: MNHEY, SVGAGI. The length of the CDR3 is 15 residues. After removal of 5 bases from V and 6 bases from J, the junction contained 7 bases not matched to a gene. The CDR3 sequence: CASSGDRVGNSPLHF. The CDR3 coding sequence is TGTGCCAGCAGTGGCGACAGGGTCGGTAATTCACCCCTCCACTTT.

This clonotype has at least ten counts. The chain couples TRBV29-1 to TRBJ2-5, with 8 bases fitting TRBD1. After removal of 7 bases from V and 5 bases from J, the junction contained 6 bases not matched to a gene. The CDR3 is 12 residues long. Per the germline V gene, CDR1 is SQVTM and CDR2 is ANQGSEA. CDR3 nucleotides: TGCAGCGCCCAGGGGGCCGGGGAGACCCAGTACTTC. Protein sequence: CSAQGAGETQYF.

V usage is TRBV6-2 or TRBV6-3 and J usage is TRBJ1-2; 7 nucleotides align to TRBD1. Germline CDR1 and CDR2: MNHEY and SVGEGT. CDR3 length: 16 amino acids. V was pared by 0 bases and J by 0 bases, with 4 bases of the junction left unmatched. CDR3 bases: TGTGCCAGCAGTTACTCGCAGGGGGTGCCTAACTATGGCTACACCTTC. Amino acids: CASSYSQGVPNYGYTF.

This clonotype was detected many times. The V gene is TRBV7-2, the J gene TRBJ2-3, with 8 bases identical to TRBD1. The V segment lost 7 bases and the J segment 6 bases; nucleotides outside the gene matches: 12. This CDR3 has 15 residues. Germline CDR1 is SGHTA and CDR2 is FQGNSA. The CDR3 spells CASTRESGGADTQYF. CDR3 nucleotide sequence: TGTGCCAGCACCCGTGAGTCAGGGGGCGCCGATACGCAGTATTTT.

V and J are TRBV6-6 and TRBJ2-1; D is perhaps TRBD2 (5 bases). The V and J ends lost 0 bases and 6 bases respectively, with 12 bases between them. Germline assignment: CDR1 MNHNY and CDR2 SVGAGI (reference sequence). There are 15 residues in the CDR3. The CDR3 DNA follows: TGTGCCAGCAGTTACTCTCGACGGGAAGGCAATGAGCAGTTCTTC. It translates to CASSYSRREGNEQFF.

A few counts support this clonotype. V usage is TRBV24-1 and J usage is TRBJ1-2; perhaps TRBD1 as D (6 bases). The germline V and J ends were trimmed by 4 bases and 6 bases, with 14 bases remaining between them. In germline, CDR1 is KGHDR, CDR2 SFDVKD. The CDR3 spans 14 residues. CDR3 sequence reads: CATSEANRANGYTF. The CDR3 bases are TGTGCCACCAGTGAGGCGAACAGGGCGAATGGCTACACCTTC.

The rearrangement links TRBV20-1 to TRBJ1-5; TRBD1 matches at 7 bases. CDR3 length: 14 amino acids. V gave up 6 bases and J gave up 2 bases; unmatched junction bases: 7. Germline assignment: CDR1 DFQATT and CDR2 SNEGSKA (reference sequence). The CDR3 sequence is CSAKDRVGNQPQHF. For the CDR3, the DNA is TGCAGTGCGAAAGACAGGGTTGGCAATCAGCCCCAGCATTTT.

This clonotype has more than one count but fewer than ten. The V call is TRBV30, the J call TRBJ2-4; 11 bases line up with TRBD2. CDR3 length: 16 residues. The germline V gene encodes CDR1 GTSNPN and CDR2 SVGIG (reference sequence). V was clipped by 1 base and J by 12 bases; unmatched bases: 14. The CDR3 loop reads CAWSATLAGGPEHQYF. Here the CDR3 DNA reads TGTGCCTGGAGTGCGACCTTAGCGGGGGGGCCCGAGCATCAGTACTTC.

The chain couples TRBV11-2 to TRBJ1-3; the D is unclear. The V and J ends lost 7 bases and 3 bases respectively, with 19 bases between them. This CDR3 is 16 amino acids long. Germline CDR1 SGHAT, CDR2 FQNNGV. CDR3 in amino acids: CASTVYRVGSGNTIYF. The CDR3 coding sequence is TGTGCCAGCACCGTTTATAGGGTCGGGAGTGGAAACACCATATATTTT.

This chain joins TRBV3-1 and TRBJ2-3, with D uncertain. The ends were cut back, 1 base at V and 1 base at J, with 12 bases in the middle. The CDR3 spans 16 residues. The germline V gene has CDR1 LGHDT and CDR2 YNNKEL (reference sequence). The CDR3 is CASSQVGSAGTDTQYF. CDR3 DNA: TGTGCCAGCAGCCAAGTGGGTAGTGCTGGCACAGATACGCAGTATTTT.

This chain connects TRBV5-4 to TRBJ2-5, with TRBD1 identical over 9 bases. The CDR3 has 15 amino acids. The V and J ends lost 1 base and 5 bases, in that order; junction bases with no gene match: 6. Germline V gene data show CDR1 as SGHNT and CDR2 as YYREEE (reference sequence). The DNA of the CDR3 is TGTGCCAGCAGCTTGCCCGGACAGGGGTGGGAGACCCAGTACTTC. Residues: CASSLPGQGWETQYF.

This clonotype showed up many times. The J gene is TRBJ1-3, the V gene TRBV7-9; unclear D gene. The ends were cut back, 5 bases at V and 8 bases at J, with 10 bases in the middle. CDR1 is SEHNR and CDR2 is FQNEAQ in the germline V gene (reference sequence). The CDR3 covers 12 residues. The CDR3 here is CASSPWEDTIYF. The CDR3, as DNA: TGTGCCAGCAGCCCGTGGGAGGACACCATATATTTT.

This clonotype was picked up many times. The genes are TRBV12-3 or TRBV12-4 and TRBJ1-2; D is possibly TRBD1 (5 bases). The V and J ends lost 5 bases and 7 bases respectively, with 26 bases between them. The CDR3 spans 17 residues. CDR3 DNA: TGTGCCAGCAGTCCCCGGGGAGGGGCGCTCTTCGAGCGTGGCTACACCTTC. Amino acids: CASSPRGGALFERGYTF.

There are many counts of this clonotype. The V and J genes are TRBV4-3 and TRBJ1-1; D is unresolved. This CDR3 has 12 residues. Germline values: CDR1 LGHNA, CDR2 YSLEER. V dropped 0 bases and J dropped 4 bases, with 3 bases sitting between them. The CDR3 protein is CASSQESTEAFF. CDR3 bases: TGCGCCAGCAGCCAAGAAAGCACTGAAGCTTTCTTT.